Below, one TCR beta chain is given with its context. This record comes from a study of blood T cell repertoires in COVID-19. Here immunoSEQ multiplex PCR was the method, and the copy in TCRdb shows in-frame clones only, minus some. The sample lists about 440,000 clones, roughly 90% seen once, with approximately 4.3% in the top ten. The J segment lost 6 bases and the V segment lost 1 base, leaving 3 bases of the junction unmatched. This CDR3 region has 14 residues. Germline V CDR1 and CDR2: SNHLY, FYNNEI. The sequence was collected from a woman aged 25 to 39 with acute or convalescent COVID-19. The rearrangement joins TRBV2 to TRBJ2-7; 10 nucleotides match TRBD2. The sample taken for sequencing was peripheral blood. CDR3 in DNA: TGTGCCAGCAGTGAAGTGGGGACTAGCGTCGAGCAGTACTTC. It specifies CASSEVGTSVEQYF. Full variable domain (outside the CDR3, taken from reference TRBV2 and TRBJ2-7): EPEVTQTPSHQVTQMGQEVILRCVPISNHLYFYWYRQILGQKVEFLVSFYNNEISEKSEIFDDQFSVERPDGSNFTLKIRSTKLEDSAMYFCASSEVGTSVEQYFGPGTRLTVT.